Shown below are 5 T cell receptor beta chains from a single sample sequenced in a study of blood T cell repertoires in COVID-19. Sequencing was performed with immunoSEQ multiplex PCR; in TCRdb, only in-frame clones are kept and a portion is missing. The sample shows under 150,000 clones, roughly 73% of them seen only once. Input material: peripheral blood. These receptor sequences come from a woman aged 45-60 years with active or convalescent COVID-19.

V gene TRBV6-2 or TRBV6-3 combines with J gene TRBJ1-1; no clear D. Trimming removed 2 bases at V and 0 bases at J, with 7 bases between. Germline CDR1 MNHEY, CDR2 SVGEGT. The CDR3 is made up of 14 amino acids. CDR3: CASSYPGMNTEAFF. CDR3 DNA sequence: TGTGCCAGCAGTTACCCGGGGATGAACACTGAAGCTTTCTTT.

This sequence joins TRBV5-1 and TRBJ2-7, with 10 positions matching TRBD1. This CDR3 is built from 16 residues. Looked up from germline, CDR1 is SGHRS and CDR2 is YFSETQ. The junction had 10 bases not matched to a gene; V was cut back by 4 bases and J by 3 bases. The CDR3 DNA sequence: TGCGCCAGCAGCGGCGACAGGGGGCCCATCTTCTACGAGCAGTACTTC. Its protein product is CASSGDRGPIFYEQYF. The full variable domain, with the rest looked up from reference TRBV5-1 and TRBJ2-7, is KAGVTQTPRYLIKTRGQQVTLSCSPISGHRSVSWYQQTPGQGLQFLFEYFSETQRNKGNFPGRFSGRQFSNSRSEMNVSTLELGDSALYLCASSGDRGPIFYEQYFGPGTRLTVT.

The genes are TRBV19 and TRBJ1-2, with D possibly being TRBD1 (5 bases). Per the germline V gene, CDR1 is LNHDA and CDR2 is SQIVND (reference sequence). CDR3 size: 15 residues. The V gene lost 5 bases and the J gene lost 4 bases, with 17 bases spanning the gap. The CDR3 is CASSPRGDLSYGYTF. DNA of the CDR3: TGTGCCAGTAGTCCCCGCGGGGACCTCTCCTATGGCTACACCTTC.

The chain carries TRBV19 and TRBJ1-2; 9 bases are a match to TRBD1. V lost 3 bases to trimming and J lost 7 bases; unmatched junction nucleotides: 3. Germline V gene data show CDR1 as LNHDA and CDR2 as SQIVND (reference sequence). This CDR3 contains 13 residues. The CDR3: CASSIDRGAGYTF. DNA of the CDR3: TGTGCCAGTAGTATCGACAGGGGGGCTGGCTACACCTTC.

This chain links TRBV6-5 with TRBJ2-5, with TRBD2 identical over 11 bases. The CDR3 runs to 15 residues. Germline-derived CDR1 and CDR2 are MNHEY and SVGAGI. The V segment lost 6 bases and the J segment 4 bases; nucleotides outside the gene matches: 7. The CDR3 loop is CASRLAGGLGETQYF. The CDR3 DNA reads TGTGCCAGCAGATTAGCGGGAGGGTTAGGAGAGACCCAGTACTTC.